This T cell receptor beta chain was identified in a study of control samples from healthy donors and cancer patients. This clone showed up just a few times. Assay used: immunoSEQ multiplex PCR; TCRdb lists only in-frame clones, some missing. Seen here are 150,000 or so clones, approximately 94% observed once, and the top ten hold 4.5% to 6%. The CDR3 totals 14 residues. V lost 4 bases to trimming and J lost 2 bases, with 8 bases between them. Germline V gene lookup returns CDR1 MDHEN and CDR2 SYDVKM. This receptor was identified in a man between 18 and 29 years old in good health. The genes are TRBV28 and TRBJ2-2, with D tentatively TRBD2 (5 bases). Sequencing was carried out using blood. As DNA, the CDR3 is TGTGCCAGCAGTTCCCCGGGAAACACCGGGGAGCTGTTTTTT. This gives the protein CASSSPGNTGELFF.